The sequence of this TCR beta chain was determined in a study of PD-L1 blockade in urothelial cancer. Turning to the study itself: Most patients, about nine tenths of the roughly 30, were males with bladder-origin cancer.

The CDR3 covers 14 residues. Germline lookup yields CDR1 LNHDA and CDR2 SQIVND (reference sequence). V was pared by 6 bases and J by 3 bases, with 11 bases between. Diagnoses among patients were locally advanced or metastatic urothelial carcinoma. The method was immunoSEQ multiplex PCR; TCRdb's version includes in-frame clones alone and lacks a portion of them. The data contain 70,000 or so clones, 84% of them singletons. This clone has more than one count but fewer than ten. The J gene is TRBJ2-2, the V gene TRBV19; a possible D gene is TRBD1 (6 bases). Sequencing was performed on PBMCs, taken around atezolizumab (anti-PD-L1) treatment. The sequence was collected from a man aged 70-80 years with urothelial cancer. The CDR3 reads CASRSGGDTGELFF. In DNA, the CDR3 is TGTGCCAGTAGGAGTGGGGGCGACACCGGGGAGCTGTTTTTT.